This TCR beta chain was profiled in a study of identical twins. Study findings and constraints: Cord blood's abundant beta clonotypes had fewer insertions, unlike memory repertoires.

Via MiXCR, TCRdb re-called the 5' RACE reads, giving one row per CDR3 protein. The profile shows over 600,000 distinct CDR3 sequences, around 20% of them singletons. Germline lookup yields CDR1 SGHNT and CDR2 YYREEE (reference sequence). This CDR3 comprises 14 residues. Concerning this clonotype: Antigen specificity is unknown. The junction does not match germline at one end; this may be a read error.

The data were also submitted as part of a second study, on T cells expressing NK-cell markers. Per that study: Researchers got TCR beta repertoires out of sorted CD3+CD56+NKG2C+, CD3+CD56+NKG2C- and CD3+CD56-NKG2C+ T cells.

J is TRBJ2-2 and V is TRBV5-4; unclear D gene. The sample taken for sequencing was PBMCs. This clonotype was obtained from a woman aged 18-30 years in good health. The CDR3 sequence is CAIGPPQNSGELFF. CDR3 nucleotides: TGTGCCATCGGCCCCCCCCAGAACTCCGGGGAGCTGTTTTTT.